Described below is a single T cell receptor (beta chain) sequence and its context. The clone's antigen remains unknown. No base quality information exists; no much larger clone differs at one position. The cohort was made up of approximately 670 healthy bone marrow donors. At the time of sampling, every cohort member was nominally healthy, though immune exposures that went unrecorded were likely present. The donor was CMV seronegative and was included in the group of a few hundred seronegative cohort members. Each donor provided a peripheral blood sample, and peripheral blood mononuclear cells were used for TCR beta sequencing. The Qiagen DNeasy Blood Extraction Kit was used to extract genomic DNA from the blood cell samples. The data derive from a study of cytomegalovirus exposure and HLA in healthy donors (dated by TCRdb to the late 2010s). A note on the overall study: An earlier analysis of some 620 of the donors reported 250 to 300 Gb of sequence data and 100 million to 120 million unique TCR beta sequences obtained from some 200 million T cells. An early release covering approximately 600 HLA-typed donors comprised approximately 300 gigabases of sequencing data and tens of millions of unique TCR sequences. The genetic ancestry cluster associated with self-reported Caucasian donors included 70% to 85% of the 398 genotyped donors. The study aimed to test whether cataloging public T cell receptors could reveal signatures of past pathogen exposure. The study profiled the T cell repertoires of more than 500 subjects by immunosequencing and related them to cytomegalovirus serostatus. Besides the first cohort of approximately 710 subjects, a separate validation cohort made up of 120 different subjects was used. To predict cytomegalovirus infection status, the study brought together high-throughput TCR immunosequencing, statistical association of individual TCRs with disease status, and machine learning. A later analysis re-analyzed previously published TCR beta repertoires from 660 or so donors and added high-resolution HLA genotyping to study TCR occurrence patterns. The later analysis used no new phenotypic data to find candidate immune exposures, relying instead on TCR beta sequences and their occurrence across donors. In an earlier analysis of over 550 of the donors, high-throughput TCR beta sequencing was used to judge whether each TCR beta V gene segment behaved as functional or pseudogenic. Alongside the repertoire data, information on donor age, sex, ethnicity and CMV serostatus was compiled. A later genetic analysis used genome-wide SNP genotypes for about 55% of the 666 donors, treating that subset as a discovery cohort. Every repertoire in the discovery cohort had been generated on one and the same sequencing platform. Both class I and class II loci were covered by HLA typing, at four-digit resolution. The number of typed donors differed by locus: 629-630 for A, B, C, DRB1 and DQB1; about 520 for DQA1; fewer than 610 for DPA1; and roughly 470 for DPB1. Four to six DR-DQ haplotypes were handled as single units for association and clustering because linkage in the cohort was strong. Among 350 to 400 genotyped donors of the cohort, an average of 235,054 unique TCR beta nucleotide sequences were sequenced per donor, around 20% of them non-productive. Study-wide conclusions, independent of this receptor: Because HLA typing was unavailable for some donors at each locus, only the typed subset was used in association tests. An earlier analysis of 587 of the donors showed that most TCR beta V segments appeared in productive rearrangements either about 87% or about 30% of the time, which broadly matched IMGT annotations. Sequencing depth was assumed to be roughly uniform across donors in the presence/absence analyses, though that assumption may not hold. Specific HLA alleles were associated with 15,000 to 20,000 TCR beta sequences at a false discovery rate of 0.05 in a later analysis. In a later genetic analysis, a missense DCLRE1C variant was associated with V-gene and J-gene trimming of TCR beta chains, and the association was replicated in an independent cohort. In a later analysis, TCR association rates were found to vary across HLA loci, with the most associated TCRs seen for DRB1 alleles and the fewest for HLA-C alleles. Some IMGT-functional V segments, including TRBV6-2 and TRBV6-3, could not be distinguished by the 87-base-pair reads and were therefore excluded. Compared with equally common non-associated chains, HLA-associated TCR beta chains in a later analysis were more clonally expanded and had lower generation probabilities. The sequencing pipeline was judged likely to have produced a cluster of highly shared sequence variants as a technical artifact. A later genetic analysis reported fewer N-insertions in productive TCRs among donors in an Asian-associated ancestry cluster than the approximately 670-donor mean. Correlated functional status among segregating V segments might be attributable to linkage disequilibrium, but an unknown experimental factor could not be ruled out. A further reported finding was that TCR beta sequences accurately predicted the HLA-A and HLA-B alleles for most subjects in the first cohort. Immune exposure information for the cohort was limited to CMV serostatus. Most TCR sequences were seen in very few donors, while some public TCRs were found in many individuals. In vitro tests confirmed that a few of the cytomegalovirus-associated TCR beta chains recognize cytomegalovirus antigens. Only TCR beta chains were sequenced in this cohort, and the absence of alpha or paired-chain data limited detectable features. The study gave a list of 150 to 200 TCR beta chains associated with cytomegalovirus. A later analysis found that most CMV-associated TCR beta chains appeared HLA-restricted, with HLA associations seemingly driven largely by CMV exposure. Several of the top co-occurrence clusters appeared to be linked to parvovirus B19, influenza, CMV and Epstein-Barr virus, according to a later analysis. In both the original and validation cohorts, the classifier was reported to diagnose cytomegalovirus status with high specificity and sensitivity. When HLA alleles, especially DR and DQ, strongly co-occurred, attributing TCR associations to individual alleles was difficult. According to the authors, the approach could potentially be generalized to other disease states and immunological phenotypes. Over 15 rarely observed V segments, including chromosome 9 orphons, were excluded from the earlier analysis of some 590 of the donors because counts were too low.

Clipping removes 7 bases from V and 3 bases from J, with 9 as the unmatched junction base count. The CDR3 holds 14 amino acids from the cysteine to the phenylalanine. Kept here is only the CDR3 DNA, which spans 42 bases and is read in frame from base 1. Looking up the germline V gene (reference sequence) yields CDR1 GTSNPN and CDR2 SVGIG. The library was obtained by the immunoSEQ multiplex PCR assay. A mixture of 60 forward primers for TCR Vbeta segments and 13 reverse primers for TCR Jbeta segments was used in the multiplex PCR. Amplification of the CDR3 region of rearranged TCR beta genes was performed with a multiplex PCR assay on genomic DNA. On the Illumina HiSeq System, the amplified TCR beta libraries were sequenced as 87-base-pair reads. Processing in the source paper ran as follows. In a later analysis, 77 million or so unique TCR beta chains were counted across the 500 to 850 repertoires, and roughly 9.9 million of these chains were shared by at least two donors. Raw reads were error-corrected and collapsed into unique sequences by a nearest-neighbor algorithm in which closely related sequences were merged to remove PCR and sequencing errors. V, D and J gene segments were assigned by aligning CDR3 sequences to IMGT reference sequences. Each retained sequence needed at least a six-nucleotide match to both a V gene segment and a J gene segment. A rearrangement was called productive if the CDR3 had no stop codons and remained in frame with V and J, and every other rearrangement was called non-productive. Following IMGT convention, CDR3 was defined as the stretch from the second conserved V-encoded cysteine to the conserved J-encoded phenylalanine. In an earlier analysis of more than 550 of the donors, sequences lacking an unambiguous match to a single V gene segment were excluded. In an earlier analysis of around 590 of the donors, a V segment was called functional when productive rearrangements were above 56.7%, and segregating when the standard deviation between donors exceeded 5%. A statistical classification framework was built for diagnosing cytomegalovirus status from the catalog of TCR beta chain sequences. In a later analysis, V and J genes were assigned by comparing TCR nucleotide sequences against IMGT/GENE-DB human TR gene sequences. Using the TCRdist pipeline, a later analysis assigned CDR3 sequences along with most-parsimonious VDJ recombination scenarios. A later analysis defined each TCR beta chain by its CDR3 amino acid sequence plus V-gene family, and excluded reads lacking a unique V-gene family. In a later analysis, 450 to 600 highly shared, low-generation-probability nucleotide sequences were removed to address suspected cross-contamination and a sequencing artifact. A later analysis calculated a clonal expansion index for each public chain from normalized within-repertoire ranks of inferred template counts. In a later analysis, generation probabilities were computed using a VDJ recombination model fitted to out-of-frame rearrangements, and the results were checked against IGoR. Hypergeometric tests were used in a later analysis to score TCR-TCR, TCR-HLA and TCR-CMV co-occurrence, with a repertoire-size bias correction applied to the TCR pairs. A later analysis estimated false discovery rates by permuting HLA or CMV assignments 20 times. In a later analysis, co-occurring TCRs were grouped using DBSCAN, and TCRdist sequence similarity was added for clustering within HLA-allele-positive subsets. Repertoires with fewer than 30,000 or more than 120,000 public chains were left out of co-occurrence clustering, as were five repertoires with anomalous nucleotide sharing. TCRdb retrieved this table from immuneACCESS and kept in-frame rearrangements only. Not all clones are present; in checked studies, unresolved V genes account for under half, and no reason is known for the remainder. That table gives V, J and clone size, and the DNA gave D and trimming. The sample yields about 160,000 clones; around 77% were counted once. About 1.4% of the sample belongs to the ten largest clones.

The receptor's source is a woman aged 25 to 39 in good health and CMV-seronegative. The material sequenced was PBMCs. The chain is assembled from TRBV30 and TRBJ1-3; 7 junctional bases match TRBD1. Here is the DNA: TGTGCCTTCAGACGCCGGGACAGTGGAAACACCATATATTTT. Translated, this gives CAFRRRDSGNTIYF.